This T cell receptor (beta chain) is drawn from a study of identical twins. The CDR3 runs to 14 residues. Germline V gene sequence: CDR1 SGDLS, CDR2 YYNGEE. V lost 4 bases, J lost 5 bases, and 15 bases lay in between. A few counts support this clonotype. Its antigen is still unknown. TCRdb re-called the 5' RACE reads with MiXCR, one entry per CDR3 protein. The sample has fewer than 900,000 distinct CDR3 sequences, roughly 18% seen once. Study-level results: Within twin pairs, the out-of-frame alpha sequences they shared showed excess low generation probability.

These sequences were also reported in another study, on T cells expressing NK-cell markers. That report adds: One of the eight sequenced donors was seronegative, whereas the other seven were HCMV-seropositive.

The J gene is TRBJ2-5, the V gene TRBV9; the D is unclear. The source of this sequence is a woman aged 18-30 years in good health. The sample taken for sequencing was PBMCs. CDR3 sequence reads: CASSPPQTLETQYF. The CDR3 DNA follows: TGTGCCAGCAGCCCCCCGCAAACCTTGGAGACCCAGTACTTC.